The 29 T cell receptor beta chains presented below share a single source sample, sequenced in a study of T cell responses to AZD1222 COVID-19 vaccine. The method was immunoSEQ multiplex PCR; TCRdb's version includes in-frame clones alone and lacks a portion of them. The profile shows approximately 180,000 clones, about 90% of them singletons. The sequences come from peripheral blood, collected on day 0 of AZD1222 vaccination. The receptor source for this set is an adult in good health.

The rearrangement joins TRBV5-1 to TRBJ2-2; TRBD2 is a possible D gene (6 bases). The CDR3 is made up of 15 amino acids. Trimming took 5 bases from V and 2 from J, leaving 13 bases between them. The germline V gene encodes CDR1 SGHRS and CDR2 YFSETQ. CDR3: CASRPGTDNTGELFF. The CDR3 region has the DNA TGCGCCAGCAGACCCGGGACTGACAACACCGGGGAGCTGTTTTTT.

This clone was observed a handful of times. This chain uses TRBV6-2 or TRBV6-3 with TRBJ2-5, with 10 bases that match TRBD2. Trimming at V came to 4 bases and at J to 5 bases, leaving 4 bases not matched to a gene. The germline CDR1 and CDR2 sequences are MNHEY and SVGEGT. The CDR3 runs 14 residues. The CDR3, as DNA: TGTGCCAGCAGTTCTAGCGGGAGTGAGGAGACCCAGTACTTC. It specifies CASSSSGSEETQYF.

The chain is built from TRBV5-6 and TRBJ2-1; D gene unclear. The V gene lost 3 bases and the J gene lost 7 bases, with 14 bases spanning the gap. The CDR3 sequence is 14 residues long. Germline CDR1 reads SGHDT; CDR2 reads YYEEEE. CDR3 residues: CASSSMPSANEQFF. For the CDR3, the DNA is TGTGCCAGCAGCTCCATGCCCTCTGCGAATGAGCAGTTCTTC.

The gene calls are TRBV5-1 and TRBJ2-5, with 9 bases fitting TRBD2. The CDR3 consists of 16 residues. J gave up 5 bases and V 0 bases, and 8 bases lay outside the gene matches. Germline V gene sequence: CDR1 SGHRS, CDR2 YFSETQ. CDR3 sequence reads: CASSLAQREVGETQYF. As DNA, the CDR3 is TGCGCCAGCAGCTTGGCCCAGCGGGAGGTGGGGGAGACCCAGTACTTC.

The J gene is TRBJ2-3, the V gene TRBV5-6, with D unclear. CDR3 length: 13 amino acids. CDR1 and CDR2 from the germline V gene are SGHDT and YYEEEE. V dropped 0 bases and J dropped 4 bases, with 6 bases sitting between them. CDR3 nucleotide sequence: TGTGCCAGCAGCTTGGGTATCTCAGATACGCAGTATTTT. This codes for CASSLGISDTQYF.

The rearrangement uses TRBV6-2 or TRBV6-3 and TRBJ2-7; TRBD2 aligns across 9 bases. V was clipped by 0 bases and J by 4 bases; unmatched bases: 19. CDR1 and CDR2 (germline): MNHEY, SVGEGT. CDR3 size: 20 residues. The CDR3 bases are TGTGCCAGCAGTTACTCAAGCAACCGACGTACCGTAGCGGGAGAGTACGAGCAGTACTTC. Translation: CASSYSSNRRTVAGEYEQYF.

The chain recombines TRBV5-1 with TRBJ2-5; 8 nucleotides agree with TRBD2. The CDR3 consists of 15 residues. With V trimmed by 4 bases and J by 5 bases, 10 bases remained unmatched. Germline V lookup: CDR1 SGHRS, CDR2 YFSETQ. This CDR3 reads CASSVTGTRGETQYF. The DNA for the CDR3 is TGCGCCAGCAGCGTGACCGGGACTAGGGGGGAGACCCAGTACTTC.

The chain's CDR3 is CASSLSRPTEAFF. The DNA of the CDR3 is TGTGCCAGCAGCTTAAGCAGGCCCACTGAAGCTTTCTTT. The chain employs TRBV7-3 and TRBJ1-1; D gene uncertain. Germline CDR1 SGHTA, CDR2 FQGTGA. The CDR3 length is 13 residues. The ends were cut back, 1 base at V and 4 bases at J, with 7 bases in the middle.

The chain uses TRBV7-2 and TRBJ2-7; D remains unclear. CDR3 size: 12 residues. The ends were cut back, 5 bases at V and 7 bases at J, with 12 bases in the middle. CDR1 is SGHTA and CDR2 is FQGNSA in the germline V gene. Written as DNA, the CDR3 is TGTGCCAGCAGCCTCATCCTTTGGGAGCAGTACTTC. Its translation: CASSLILWEQYF. Full variable domain (rest looked up from reference TRBV7-2 and TRBJ2-7): GAGVSQSPSNKVTEKGKDVELRCDPISGHTALYWYRQSLGQGLEFLIYFQGNSAPDKSGLPSDRFSAERTGGSVSTLTIQRTQQEDSAVYLCASSLILWEQYFGPGTRLTVT.

The chain is built from TRBV19 and TRBJ1-1, with 8 bases identical to TRBD1. The CDR3 has 15 amino acids. Germline V CDR1 and CDR2: LNHDA, SQIVND (reference sequence). Trimming at V came to 1 base and at J to 6 bases, leaving 7 bases not matched to a gene. The chain's CDR3 is CASSIAGTGQPEAFF. CDR3 nucleotides: TGTGCCAGTAGTATAGCGGGGACAGGTCAGCCTGAAGCTTTCTTT. The full variable domain, rest sourced from reference TRBV19 and TRBJ1-1, is DGGITQSPKYLFRKEGQNVTLSCEQNLNHDAMYWYRQDPGQGLRLIYYSQIVNDFQKGDIAEGYSVSREKKESFPLTVTSAQKNPTAFYLCASSIAGTGQPEAFFGQGTRLTVV.

The V call is TRBV10-3, the J call TRBJ2-1; no clear D gene. The CDR3 runs 13 residues. Germline values: CDR1 ENHRY, CDR2 SYGVKD. V lost 3 bases and J 8 bases, leaving 11 bases between the germline ends. The CDR3 is CAISDRPGDEQFF. Here the CDR3 DNA reads TGTGCCATCAGTGACAGGCCTGGCGATGAGCAGTTCTTC.

The chain's CDR3 is CASSGANVLTF. CDR3 nucleotide sequence: TGTGCCAGCTCTGGGGCCAACGTCCTGACTTTC. V gene TRBV6-6 combines with J gene TRBJ2-6; D ambiguous. V gave up 8 bases and J gave up 1 base, with 0 bases separating them. Germline V gene data show CDR1 as MNHNY and CDR2 as SVGAGI (reference sequence). There are 11 residues in the CDR3.

The rearrangement links TRBV19 to TRBJ2-1, with D perhaps TRBD1 or TRBD2 (5 bases each). This CDR3 has 14 residues. V lost 2 bases, J lost 8 bases, and 13 bases lay in between. Germline V CDR1 and CDR2: LNHDA, SQIVND (reference sequence). The CDR3 loop reads CASSITRGIDEQFF. CDR3 in DNA: TGTGCCAGTAGTATAACTAGGGGCATCGATGAGCAGTTCTTC.

This chain connects TRBV27 to TRBJ1-4; D remains ambiguous. Germline V gives CDR1 MNHEY, CDR2 SMNVEV (reference sequence). Between the trimmed V and J ends, which lost 6 bases and 2 bases, there was a span of 10 bases. The CDR3 runs 14 residues. CDR3 amino acids: CASRGLGTNEKLFF. CDR3 DNA sequence: TGTGCCAGCAGAGGCCTCGGCACTAATGAAAAACTGTTTTTT.

The V call is TRBV19, the J call TRBJ2-3, with 9 positions matching TRBD1. The germline gives CDR1 LNHDA, CDR2 SQIVND (reference sequence). The CDR3 loop spans 15 amino acids. V was pared by 0 bases and J by 4 bases, with 2 bases of the junction left unmatched. The CDR3 nucleotides read TGTGCCAGTAGTATAGAGACAGGGGGGGCAGATACGCAGTATTTT. Protein sequence: CASSIETGGADTQYF.

The gene calls are TRBV5-1 and TRBJ1-1; D is ambiguous. Germline lookup yields CDR1 SGHRS and CDR2 YFSETQ. The CDR3 totals 13 residues. With 0 bases removed from V and 3 bases from J, the gap between germline ends came to 6 bases. CDR3 sequence (DNA): TGCGCCAGCAGCTTGGCCGCGGACACTGAAGCTTTCTTT. As protein: CASSLAADTEAFF.

The CDR3 DNA is TGTGCCAGTAGTAAGCACGGGAGAGGCTACGAGCAGTACTTC. Its protein product is CASSKHGRGYEQYF. This chain connects TRBV19 to TRBJ2-7; D may be TRBD2 (6 bases). This CDR3 is built from 14 residues. Germline V CDR1 and CDR2: LNHDA, SQIVND (reference sequence). V was clipped by 4 bases and J by 3 bases, with 13 bases between them.

The V call is TRBV25-1, the J call TRBJ2-1; 16 bases map to TRBD2. The CDR3 contains 18 residues. In germline, CDR1 is MGHDK, CDR2 SYGVNS. J was trimmed by 6 bases and V by 8 bases; bases with no gene match: 13. CDR3 nucleotides: TGTGCCAGCGCCAAGCTCGGGACTAGCGGGAGGGCCCTCAATGAGCAGTTCTTC. Translated: CASAKLGTSGRALNEQFF.

The rearrangement links TRBV19 to TRBJ2-7, with TRBD1 matching 11 bases. Germline V gene data show CDR1 as LNHDA and CDR2 as SQIVND (reference sequence). This CDR3 is 15 amino acids long. V lost 5 bases and J lost 4; bases outside the gene matches: 7. The CDR3 spells CASSPRDRGSYEQYF. CDR3 DNA sequence: TGTGCCAGTAGTCCTCGGGACAGGGGGTCGTACGAGCAGTACTTC.

V is TRBV2 and J is TRBJ2-7, with TRBD1 matching 7 bases. Germline V gene data show CDR1 as SNHLY and CDR2 as FYNNEI. The CDR3 is made up of 14 amino acids. The V gene end was trimmed by 8 bases and the J gene end by 0 bases; junction bases not matched to a gene: 7. CDR3 DNA sequence: TGTGCCAGCTCCCAGGGACAGAGCTCCTACGAGCAGTACTTC. Protein product: CASSQGQSSYEQYF.

The chain couples TRBV19 to TRBJ2-3; 8 bases are shared with TRBD2. Germline lookup yields CDR1 LNHDA and CDR2 SQIVND (reference sequence). This CDR3 has 15 amino acids. The V gene end was trimmed by 6 bases and the J gene end by 2 bases; junction bases not matched to a gene: 7. The DNA for the CDR3 is TGTGCCAGTAGCCCCGGACTAGCCATCACAGATACGCAGTATTTT. Protein: CASSPGLAITDTQYF.

The chain recombines TRBV19 with TRBJ1-3; 10 bases match TRBD1. Trimming took 11 bases from V and 4 from J; bases not matched to a gene: 20. This CDR3 spans 18 amino acids. Per the germline V gene, CDR1 is LNHDA and CDR2 is SQIVND (reference sequence). The CDR3 nucleotides read TGTGCCGCAACAGGCCCGGGACAGGGGCCACCAAGGGGAAACACCATATATTTT. This encodes CAATGPGQGPPRGNTIYF.

This clone was seen only once. The V call is TRBV5-8, the J call TRBJ2-5; D is possibly TRBD1 or TRBD2 (5 bases each). This CDR3 contains 15 residues. Germline CDR1 is SGHTS and CDR2 is YDEGEE. Deletions cut 3 bases from V and 4 bases from J, with 16 bases between. CDR3 in amino acids: CASSSGRTERETQYF. CDR3 nucleotides: TGTGCCAGCAGCTCGGGACGAACAGAGAGAGAGACCCAGTACTTC.

This rearrangement joins TRBV28 to TRBJ1-4; 7 bases are shared with TRBD1. CDR1 is MDHEN and CDR2 is SYDVKM in the germline V gene. This CDR3 is 15 amino acids long. J lost 7 bases, V lost 5 bases, and 10 bases had no gene match. The CDR3 reads CASSPGTASFEKLFF. CDR3 bases: TGTGCCAGCAGTCCCGGGACAGCTTCGTTTGAAAAACTGTTTTTT.

The chain employs TRBV7-9 and TRBJ2-1, with 10 bases identical to TRBD2. CDR3 length: 17 amino acids. The germline gives CDR1 SEHNR, CDR2 FQNEAQ (reference sequence). Trimming at V came to 5 bases and at J to 6 bases, leaving 13 bases not matched to a gene. For the CDR3, the DNA is TGTGCCAGCAGCCCTAGCGGGAGCGCCCCCTCGGCCAATGAGCAGTTCTTC. Amino acids: CASSPSGSAPSANEQFF.

The chain uses TRBV29-1 and TRBJ1-4; possible D gene TRBD1, 5 bases. Per germline, CDR1 SQVTM and CDR2 ANQGSEA. The CDR3 has 13 amino acids. Trimming removed 3 bases at V and 8 bases at J, with 13 bases between. This CDR3 reads CSVDGPGLEKLFF. For the CDR3, the DNA is TGCAGCGTTGATGGCCCGGGGCTGGAAAAACTGTTTTTT.

This chain joins TRBV30 and TRBJ1-5; no firm D call. CDR3 length: 15 amino acids. Between the trimmed V and J ends, which lost 0 bases and 2 bases, there was a span of 11 bases. Germline V lookup: CDR1 GTSNPN, CDR2 SVGIG (reference sequence). DNA of the CDR3: TGTGCCTGGAGTGTACAGAGAACGGGCAATCAGCCCCAGCATTTT. This gives the protein CAWSVQRTGNQPQHF.

The chain joins TRBV29-1 to TRBJ2-1; no clear D. This CDR3 has 18 residues. V shed 0 bases and J shed 0 bases, with 18 bases lying between them. CDR1 SQVTM and CDR2 ANQGSEA come from the germline V gene. CDR3 in amino acids: CSVEDTLDGYSSYNEQFF. The CDR3, as DNA: TGCAGCGTTGAAGATACGCTGGACGGGTATAGCTCCTACAATGAGCAGTTCTTC.

Of note for this clone: This same CDR3 is encoded by further DNA sequences in the sample. The V and J genes are TRBV6-5 and TRBJ2-7, with 9 nucleotides matching TRBD1. The CDR3 has 15 amino acids. V trimming: 8 bases; J trimming: 3 bases; junction bases outside the gene matches: 11. Per germline, CDR1 MNHEY and CDR2 SVGAGI. CDR3 loop: CASSYGGTGSYEQYF. Written as DNA, the CDR3 is TGTGCCAGCTCATATGGGGGGACAGGGAGCTACGAGCAGTACTTC.